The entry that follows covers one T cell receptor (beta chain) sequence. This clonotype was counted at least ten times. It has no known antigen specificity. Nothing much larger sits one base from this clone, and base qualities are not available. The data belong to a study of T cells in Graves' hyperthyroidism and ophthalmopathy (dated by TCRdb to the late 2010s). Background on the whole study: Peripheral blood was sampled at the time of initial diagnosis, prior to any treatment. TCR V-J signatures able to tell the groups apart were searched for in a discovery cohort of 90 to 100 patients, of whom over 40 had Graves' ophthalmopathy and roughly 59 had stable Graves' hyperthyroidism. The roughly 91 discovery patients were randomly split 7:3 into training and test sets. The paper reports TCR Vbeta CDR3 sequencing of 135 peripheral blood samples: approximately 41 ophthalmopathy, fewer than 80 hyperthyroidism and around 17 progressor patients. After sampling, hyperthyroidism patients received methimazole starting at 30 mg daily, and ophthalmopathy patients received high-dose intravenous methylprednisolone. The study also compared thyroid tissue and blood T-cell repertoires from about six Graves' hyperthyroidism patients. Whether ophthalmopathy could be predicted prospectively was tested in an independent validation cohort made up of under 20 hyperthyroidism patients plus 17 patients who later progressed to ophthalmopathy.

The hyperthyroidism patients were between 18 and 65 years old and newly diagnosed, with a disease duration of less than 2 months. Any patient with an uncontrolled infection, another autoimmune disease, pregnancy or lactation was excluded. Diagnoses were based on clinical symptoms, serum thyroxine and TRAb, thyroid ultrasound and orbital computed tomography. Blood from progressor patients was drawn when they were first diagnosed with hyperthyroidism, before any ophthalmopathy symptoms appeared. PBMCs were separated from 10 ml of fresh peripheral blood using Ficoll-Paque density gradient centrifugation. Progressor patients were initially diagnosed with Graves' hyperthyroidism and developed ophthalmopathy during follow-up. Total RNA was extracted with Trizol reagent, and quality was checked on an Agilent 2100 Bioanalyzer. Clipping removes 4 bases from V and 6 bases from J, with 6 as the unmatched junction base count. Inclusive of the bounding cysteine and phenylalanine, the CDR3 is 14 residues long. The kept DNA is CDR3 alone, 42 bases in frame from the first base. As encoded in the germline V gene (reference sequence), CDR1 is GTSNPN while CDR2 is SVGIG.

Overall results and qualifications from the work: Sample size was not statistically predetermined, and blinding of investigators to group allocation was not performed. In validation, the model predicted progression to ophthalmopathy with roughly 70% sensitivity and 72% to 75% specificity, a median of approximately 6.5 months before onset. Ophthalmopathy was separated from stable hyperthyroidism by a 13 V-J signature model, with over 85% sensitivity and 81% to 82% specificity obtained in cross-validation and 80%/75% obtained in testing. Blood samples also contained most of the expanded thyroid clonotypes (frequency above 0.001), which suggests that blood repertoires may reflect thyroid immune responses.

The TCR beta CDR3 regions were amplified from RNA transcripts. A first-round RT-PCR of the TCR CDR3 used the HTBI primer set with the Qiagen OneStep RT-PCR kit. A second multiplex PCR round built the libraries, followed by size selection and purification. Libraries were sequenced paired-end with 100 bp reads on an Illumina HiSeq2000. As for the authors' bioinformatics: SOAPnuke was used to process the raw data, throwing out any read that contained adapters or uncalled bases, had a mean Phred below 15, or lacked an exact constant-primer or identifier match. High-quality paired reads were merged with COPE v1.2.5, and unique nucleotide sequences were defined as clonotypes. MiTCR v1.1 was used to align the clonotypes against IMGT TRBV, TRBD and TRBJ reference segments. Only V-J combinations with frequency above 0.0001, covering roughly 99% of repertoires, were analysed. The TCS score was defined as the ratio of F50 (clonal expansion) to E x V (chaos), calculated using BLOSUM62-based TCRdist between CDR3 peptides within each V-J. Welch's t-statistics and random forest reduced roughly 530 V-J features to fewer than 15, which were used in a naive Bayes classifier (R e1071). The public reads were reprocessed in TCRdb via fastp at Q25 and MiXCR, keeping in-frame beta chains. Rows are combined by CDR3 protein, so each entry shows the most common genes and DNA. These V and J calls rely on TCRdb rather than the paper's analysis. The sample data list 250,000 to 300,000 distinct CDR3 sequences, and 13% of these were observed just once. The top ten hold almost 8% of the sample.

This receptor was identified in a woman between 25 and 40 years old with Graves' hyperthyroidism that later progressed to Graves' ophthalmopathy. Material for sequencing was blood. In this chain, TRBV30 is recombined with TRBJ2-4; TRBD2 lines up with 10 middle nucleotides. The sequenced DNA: TGTGCCTGGACACTAGCGGGGAGGGGAAACATTCAGTACTTC. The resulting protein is CAWTLAGRGNIQYF.